This T cell receptor beta chain was recovered during a study of early stage breast cancer tumors. Study information: About 80% of the 16 invasive tumors were ER+, PR+ and HER2-. Study-level points and caveats: Enriched TCRB sequences shared across patients were mostly commonly generated sequences. In most of the 16 patients, blood comparison separated tumor from normal breast.

On this clone itself: Its specificity is unknown.

The trim removed 6 bases at V and 5 bases at J, leaving 4 bases unmatched. The CDR3 is 13 residues long. Germline-derived CDR1 and CDR2 are LNHDA and SQIVND (reference sequence). Each sample had two DNA replicates, roughly 0.48 ug blood or around 1.5 ug tissue. TCRdb keeps only in-frame clones here, not all; method: immunoSEQ multiplex PCR. Of about 51,000 clones listed, around 80% are singletons. The rearrangement joins TRBV19 to TRBJ2-5, with 9 bases that match TRBD2. The sequenced material came from blood. The source of this sequence is a person in their 40s with breast cancer. CDR3 region: CASSDSGRETQYF. The CDR3 DNA reads as TGTGCCAGTAGCGACAGCGGGAGGGAGACCCAGTACTTC.